These T cell receptor beta chains were read from a single sample in a study of patients and donors after allogeneic stem cell transplantation. Using its own MiXCR run on the RT-PCR reads, TCRdb lists one record per CDR3 protein. The table has some 960,000 distinct CDR3 sequences, over 15% seen once. The sample comprised blood, either unsorted or a sorted T cell fraction (not recorded which). These receptors all come from a human donor who was either an allogeneic HSCT recipient or a stem cell or donor lymphocyte infusion donor (not recorded which). It is not recorded whose cells these are; they may come from a transplant donor. Each CDR3 is given with its conserved first and last residue. D genes are given only for firm matches. Some rows have no size entry. The others give once, few or many, or a class for an expanded clone.

V: TRBV5-1
size: .
D: .
J: TRBJ2-1
DNA: TGCGCCAGCAGCTTTACGAGTATCTATGAGCAGTTCTTC
CDR3: CASSFTSIYEQFF

V: TRBV12-3/TRBV12-4
size: .
D: TRBD1
J: TRBJ2-3
DNA: TGTGCCAGCAGTAACCGGGACAGGGGGCCAAGAAGCACAGATACGCAGTATTTT
CDR3: CASSNRDRGPRSTDTQYF

V: TRBV9
size: .
D: .
J: TRBJ1-4
DNA: TGTGCCAGCAAGACAGCTTCCACGTCTAATGAAAAACTGTTTTTT
CDR3: CASKTASTSNEKLFF

V: TRBV11-2
size: .
D: .
J: TRBJ2-7
DNA: TGTGCCAGCAGCTCGGGACTTCAGCAGTACTTC
CDR3: CASSSGLQQYF

V: TRBV5-1
size: few
D: TRBD2
J: TRBJ2-2
DNA: TGCGCCAGCAGCTTGGGGACTAGCAGAATCACCGGGGAGCTGTTTTTT
CDR3: CASSLGTSRITGELFF

V: TRBV6-5
size: many
D: TRBD1
J: TRBJ1-1
DNA: TGTGCCAGCAGTTACTCCGCAGGGGGCTTGAACACTGAAGCTTTCTTT
CDR3: CASSYSAGGLNTEAFF

V: TRBV6-1
size: .
D: .
J: TRBJ2-2
DNA: TGTGCCAGCAGTCAGGTGCTCAGCTCCACCGGGGAGCTGTTTTTT
CDR3: CASSQVLSSTGELFF

V: TRBV7-9
size: .
D: .
J: TRBJ1-2
DNA: TGTGCCAGCATTAAGGGGGTTGATGGCTACACCTTC
CDR3: CASIKGVDGYTF

V: TRBV20-1
size: .
D: .
J: TRBJ2-3
DNA: TGCAGTGCTCAACTAGCTGGGCGCCCAGATACGCAGTATTTT
CDR3: CSAQLAGRPDTQYF

V: TRBV12-3/TRBV12-4
size: many
D: .
J: TRBJ2-1
DNA: TGTGCCAGCAGTTCCATCAGGGGAGTGGAGCAGTTCTTC
CDR3: CASSSIRGVEQFF

V: TRBV6-2/TRBV6-3
size: few
D: .
J: TRBJ2-5
DNA: TGTGCCAGCAGTCGGGGGATCCGGGAGACCCAGTACTTC
CDR3: CASSRGIRETQYF